One T cell receptor beta chain is described in this entry. The sample comes from a study of blood T cell repertoires in COVID-19. Study-level information: Acute-phase and convalescent COVID-19 samples originated in the United States, Italy and Spain. From T cells, B-cell-depleted T cells, or PBMCs came the material, which was cDNA or gDNA.

The CDR3 totals 12 residues. V lost 8 bases, J lost 8 bases, and 6 bases stayed unmatched. The germline CDR1 and CDR2 sequences are SGHTA and FQGNSA. The authors' processing: Amplification of reference gene primers was used by the study to estimate nucleated cell counts. Method: immunoSEQ multiplex PCR; TCRdb's copy keeps in-frame clones and lacks some. The DNA gave D and trimming, while V, J and clone size come from that table. The data show 200,000 to 250,000 clones, with around 85% seen just once and more than 2.5% held by the top ten. Sequenced material: peripheral blood. This TCR was recovered from a woman aged 25 to 45 who had recovered from COVID-19. The chain has TRBV7-2 and TRBJ2-3; 8 bases fit TRBD1. CDR3 sequence: CASGSGQGTQYF. CDR3 nucleotide sequence: TGTGCCAGCGGCTCCGGACAGGGTACGCAGTATTTT.